A single sample is the source of the 5 T cell receptor beta chains below, sequenced in a study of T-cell reconstitution after alpha-beta-depleted transplantation in children. Molecular barcoding with unique molecular identifiers was used for the TCRbeta library. MiXCR, applied by TCRdb to the PCR reads, yields one record per CDR3 protein. Of about 300,000 distinct CDR3 sequences in the sample, 10% were seen once. The sequencing used PBMCs, collected before TCRalphabeta/CD19-depleted stem cell transplant. All receptors come from a boy under three years old with acute myeloid leukemia, due to receive a stem cell transplant.

In its sample, this clonotype was seen many times. The chain combines TRBV9 with TRBJ2-5; the D gene is possibly TRBD1 (5 bases). CDR3 size: 14 residues. V gave up 4 bases and J gave up 8 bases, with 18 bases separating them. Germline lookup yields CDR1 SGDLS and CDR2 YYNGEE. The CDR3 DNA reads as TGTGCCAGCAGCCCCAGACAGAGGTCAGAAACCCAGTACTTC. Its translation is CASSPRQRSETQYF. The entire variable domain, with the rest obtained from reference TRBV9 and TRBJ2-5, is as follows: DSGVTQTPKHLITATGQRVTLRCSPRSGDLSVYWYQQSLDQGLQFLIQYYNGEERAKGNILERFSAQQFPDLHSELNLSSLELGDSALYFCASSPRQRSETQYFGPGTRLLVL.

There are many counts of this clonotype. The J gene is TRBJ2-3, the V gene TRBV5-5; 9 bases fit TRBD2. The CDR3 extends over 17 amino acids. CDR1 and CDR2 from the germline V gene are SGHKS and YYEKEE (reference sequence). The V gene end was trimmed by 2 bases and the J gene end by 2 bases; junction bases not matched to a gene: 9. The CDR3 loop reads CASSFTVSGSSTDTQYF. DNA for the CDR3: TGTGCCAGCAGCTTCACCGTTAGCGGGAGTTCCACAGATACGCAGTATTTT.

This clonotype was observed many times. The chain combines TRBV5-6 with TRBJ2-1; possibly TRBD1 for D (6 bases). Germline CDR1 reads SGHDT; CDR2 reads YYEEEE. The CDR3 contains 15 residues. V was cut by 3 bases and J by 2 bases, with 12 bases left in between. The chain's CDR3 is CASSWGTHTYNEQFF. The CDR3 DNA follows: TGTGCCAGCAGCTGGGGGACACATACCTACAATGAGCAGTTCTTC.

In its sample, this clonotype was seen many times. The V call is TRBV3-1, the J call TRBJ2-1; 10 bases agree with TRBD2. The germline V gene encodes CDR1 LGHDT and CDR2 YNNKEL (reference sequence). The CDR3 has 19 residues. V trimming: 0 bases; J trimming: 0 bases; junction bases outside the gene matches: 8. CDR3 in amino acids: CASSQEDSGRLSSYNEQFF. The CDR3 DNA reads as TGTGCCAGCAGCCAAGAGGATAGCGGGAGGCTGAGCTCCTACAATGAGCAGTTCTTC.

The chain joins TRBV24-1 to TRBJ2-6; 7 bases are a match to TRBD2. Trimming cost V 2 bases and J 4 bases; bases outside gene matches: 16. Germline V lookup: CDR1 KGHDR, CDR2 SFDVKD. This CDR3 contains 20 residues. CDR3 residues: CATSDSWGGVTSEGANVLTF. In DNA form, the CDR3 reads TGTGCCACCAGTGATTCTTGGGGGGGGGTCACCTCCGAGGGGGCCAACGTCCTGACTTTC.